Detailed here is one TCR beta chain. This clone's antigen is unknown. Base qualities are missing; no much larger clone stands one base away. Taken from the germline V gene, the CDR1 and CDR2 loops are MGHDK and SYGVNS. From cysteine to phenylalanine, the CDR3 is 15 amino acids long. Only CDR3 DNA remains: 45 bases, in frame from the first base. A distance of 16 bases separates the germline ends of V and J, which lose 4 bases and 4 bases respectively. This entry comes from a study of cytomegalovirus exposure and HLA in healthy donors (dated by TCRdb to 2016 to 2017). Describing the broader study: An earlier analysis of a few hundred of the donors reported around 280 Gb of sequence data and 117 million unique TCR beta sequences obtained from 180 million or so T cells. Roughly 300 gigabases of sequencing data and roughly 90 million unique TCR sequences were included in an early release covering about 620 HLA-typed donors. Among the roughly 430 genotyped donors, about 85% belonged to the genetic ancestry cluster associated with self-reported Caucasian donors. The study was designed to test whether signatures of past pathogen exposure could be identified by cataloging public T cell receptors. The study profiled the T cell repertoires of about 720 subjects by immunosequencing and related them to cytomegalovirus serostatus. A separate validation cohort of 100 to 150 different subjects was used in addition to the roughly 640-subject first cohort. To predict cytomegalovirus infection status, the study brought together high-throughput TCR immunosequencing, statistical association of individual TCRs with disease status, and machine learning. A later analysis re-analyzed previously published TCR beta repertoires from 666 donors and added high-resolution HLA genotyping to study TCR occurrence patterns. In the later analysis, no new phenotypic data were used to find candidate immune exposures; instead, reliance was placed on TCR beta sequences and their occurrence across donors. In an earlier analysis of 587 of the donors, high-throughput TCR beta sequencing was used to judge whether each TCR beta V gene segment behaved as functional or pseudogenic. Donor age, sex, ethnicity and CMV serostatus were collected together with the repertoire data. A later genetic analysis took genome-wide SNP genotypes for about 65% of the roughly 670 donors and used that subset as a discovery cohort. All discovery cohort repertoires had been generated using a single sequencing platform. Both class I and class II loci were covered by HLA typing, at four-digit resolution. Typing coverage differed by locus: A, B, C, DRB1 and DQB1 were typed in about 620-630 donors, DQA1 in about 510, DPA1 in 600 to 610, and DPB1 in around 440. Because of strong linkage in the cohort, roughly five DR-DQ haplotypes were treated as single units for association and clustering. On average, about 240,000 unique TCR beta nucleotide sequences were sequenced per donor among 350 to 400 genotyped donors of the cohort, with about 19% of those sequences being non-productive. Summary of the overall study and its limitations: Roughly uniform sequencing depth across donors was assumed in presence/absence analyses, although this assumption may not hold. It was suggested by the authors that the approach could potentially be generalized to other disease states and immunological phenotypes. In a later analysis, HLA-associated TCR beta chains were found to be more clonally expanded and to have lower generation probabilities than equally common non-associated chains. A cluster of highly shared sequence variants was judged likely to be a technical artifact of the sequencing pipeline. For the cohort, immune exposure information was limited to CMV serostatus. V-gene and J-gene trimming of TCR beta chains was associated with a missense DCLRE1C variant in a later genetic analysis, and the association was replicated in an independent cohort. Assigning TCR associations to individual alleles was difficult when HLA alleles, especially DR and DQ, strongly co-occurred. A total of around 150 TCR beta chains were listed by the study as associated with cytomegalovirus. A further reported finding was that TCR beta sequences accurately predicted the HLA-A and HLA-B alleles for most subjects in the first cohort. In vitro tests confirmed that a few of the cytomegalovirus-associated TCR beta chains recognize cytomegalovirus antigens. Because HLA typing was unavailable for some donors at each locus, only the typed subset was used in association tests. Most TCR sequences were observed very rarely across donors, whereas some public TCRs were present in many individuals. Seventeen rarely observed V segments, including chromosome 9 orphons, were excluded from the earlier analysis of some 590 of the donors because counts were too low. A later analysis associated 16,951 TCR beta sequences with specific HLA alleles at a false discovery rate of 0.05. Linkage disequilibrium might explain the correlated functional status among segregating V segments, but an unknown experimental factor could not be ruled out. A later analysis found that TCR association rates varied across HLA loci, with DRB1 alleles showing the most associated TCRs and HLA-C alleles the fewest. A later analysis reported that several top co-occurrence clusters appeared linked to parvovirus B19, influenza, CMV and Epstein-Barr virus. Compared with the approximately 670-donor mean, donors in an Asian-associated ancestry cluster had fewer N-insertions in productive TCRs, according to a later genetic analysis. The classifier was reported to diagnose cytomegalovirus status with high specificity and sensitivity in both the original and validation cohorts. Some IMGT-functional V segments, including TRBV6-2 and TRBV6-3, could not be told apart with the 87-base-pair reads, so those segments were excluded. In an earlier analysis of 450 to 750 of the donors, most TCR beta V segments appeared in productive rearrangements about 90% or about 30% of the time, broadly matching IMGT annotations. Most CMV-associated TCR beta chains appeared to be HLA-restricted in a later analysis, and the HLA associations seemed to be driven largely by CMV exposure. This cohort had only TCR beta chains sequenced, and the lack of alpha or paired-chain data limited which features could be detected.

The cohort consisted of 600 or so healthy bone marrow donors. At the time of sampling, all cohort members were nominally healthy, though unrecorded immune exposures were likely present. The donor was CMV seropositive and was included in the group of around 300 seropositive cohort members. A peripheral blood sample was collected from each donor, and TCR beta sequencing was performed on peripheral blood mononuclear cells. The Qiagen DNeasy Blood Extraction Kit was used to extract genomic DNA from the blood cell samples. The library was generated by the immunoSEQ multiplex PCR assay. For the multiplex PCR, a mixture combining 60 forward primers for TCR Vbeta segments and 13 reverse primers for TCR Jbeta segments was used. Amplification of the CDR3 region of rearranged TCR beta genes was performed with a multiplex PCR assay on genomic DNA. On the Illumina HiSeq System, the amplified TCR beta libraries were sequenced as 87-base-pair reads. The study's processing was this. Across the 500 to 850 repertoires, a later analysis counted approximately 75 million unique TCR beta chains, approximately 10 million of which were shared by at least two donors. Raw reads were error-corrected and collapsed into unique sequences with a nearest-neighbor algorithm that merged closely related sequences to remove PCR and sequencing errors. To assign V, D and J gene segments, CDR3 sequences were aligned to IMGT reference sequences. Each retained sequence needed at least a six-nucleotide match to both a V gene segment and a J gene segment. A rearrangement counted as productive if the CDR3 had no stop codons and remained in frame with V and J, and every other rearrangement counted as non-productive. Following IMGT convention, CDR3 was defined as the stretch from the second conserved V-encoded cysteine up to the conserved J-encoded phenylalanine. The earlier analysis of 587 of the donors excluded sequences that lacked an unambiguous match to a single V gene segment. In an earlier analysis of 500 to 750 of the donors, V segments were called functional above 56.7% productive rearrangements and were called segregating when the between-donor standard deviation exceeded 5%. To diagnose cytomegalovirus status from the catalog of TCR beta chain sequences, a statistical classification framework was built. In a later analysis, TCR nucleotide sequences were compared against IMGT/GENE-DB human TR gene sequences so that V and J genes could be assigned. A later analysis assigned CDR3 sequences and most-parsimonious VDJ recombination scenarios with the TCRdist pipeline. In a later analysis, each TCR beta chain was defined by its CDR3 amino acid sequence together with its V-gene family, and reads lacking a unique V-gene family were excluded. To address suspected cross-contamination and a sequencing artifact, a later analysis removed approximately 600 highly shared, low-generation-probability nucleotide sequences. In a later analysis, a clonal expansion index for each public chain was calculated from normalized within-repertoire ranks of inferred template counts. In a later analysis, generation probabilities were computed using a VDJ recombination model fitted to out-of-frame rearrangements, and the results were checked against IGoR. In a later analysis, TCR-TCR, TCR-HLA and TCR-CMV co-occurrence was scored with hypergeometric tests, and a repertoire-size bias correction was applied to TCR pairs. False discovery rates were estimated in a later analysis by permuting HLA or CMV assignments 20 times. In a later analysis, co-occurring TCRs were grouped using DBSCAN, and TCRdist sequence similarity was added for clustering within HLA-allele-positive subsets. Repertoires with fewer than 30,000 or more than 120,000 public chains, plus five repertoires with anomalous nucleotide sharing, were excluded from co-occurrence clustering. Drawn from immuneACCESS, this table holds only the in-frame rearrangements with V and J called that TCRdb kept. Clones are partly lost; checked studies trace under half to an unresolved V gene and leave the rest unexplained. That table supplies the V and J calls and clone size; D and trimming were determined from the DNA. Here the sample has approximately 140,000 clones; around 79% occur a single time. The top ten hold about 6.7% of the sample.

The sequenced sample was PBMCs. The TCR sequence derives from a man aged 45 to 65 in good health and CMV-seropositive. The rearrangement joined TRBV25-1 to TRBJ2-5; 5 matching bases give a weak D call of TRBD2. DNA sequence: TGTGCCAGCAGTGCTCGAGGGAGCGGCGCAGAGACCCAGTACTTC. Its coded protein is CASSARGSGAETQYF.